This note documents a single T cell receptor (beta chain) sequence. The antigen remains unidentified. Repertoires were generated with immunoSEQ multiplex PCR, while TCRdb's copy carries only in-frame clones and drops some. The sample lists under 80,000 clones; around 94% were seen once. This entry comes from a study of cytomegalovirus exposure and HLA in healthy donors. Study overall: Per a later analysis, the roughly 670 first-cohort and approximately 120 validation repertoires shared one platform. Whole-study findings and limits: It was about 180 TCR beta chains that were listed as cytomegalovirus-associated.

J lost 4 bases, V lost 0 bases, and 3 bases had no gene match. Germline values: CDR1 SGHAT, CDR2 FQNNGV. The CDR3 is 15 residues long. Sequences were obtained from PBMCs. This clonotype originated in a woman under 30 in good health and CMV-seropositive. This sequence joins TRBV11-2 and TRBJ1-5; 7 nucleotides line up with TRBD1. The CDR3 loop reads CASSLEGRGNQPQHF. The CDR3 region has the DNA TGTGCCAGCAGCTTAGAGGGCAGGGGGAATCAGCCCCAGCATTTT.